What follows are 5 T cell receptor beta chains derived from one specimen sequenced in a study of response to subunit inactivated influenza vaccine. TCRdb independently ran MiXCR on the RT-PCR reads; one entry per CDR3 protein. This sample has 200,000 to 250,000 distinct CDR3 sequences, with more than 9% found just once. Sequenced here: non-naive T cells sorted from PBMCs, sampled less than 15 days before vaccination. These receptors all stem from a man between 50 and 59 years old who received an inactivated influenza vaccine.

In DNA, the CDR3 is TGTGCCAGCAGCCTAAGTGACGGATCAGATACGCAGTATTTT. It specifies CASSLSDGSDTQYF. The chain employs TRBV3-1 and TRBJ2-3; no reliable D call. The CDR3 is made up of 14 amino acids. V lost 4 bases, J lost 4 bases, and 12 bases lay in between. The germline CDR1 and CDR2 sequences are LGHDT and YNNKEL (reference sequence).

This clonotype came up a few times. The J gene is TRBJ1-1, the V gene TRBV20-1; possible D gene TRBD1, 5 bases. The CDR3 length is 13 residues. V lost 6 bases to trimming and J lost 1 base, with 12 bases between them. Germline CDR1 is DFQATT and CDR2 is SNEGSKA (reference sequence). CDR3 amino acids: CSAEAGANTEAFF. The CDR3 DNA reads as TGCAGTGCGGAGGCCGGGGCGAACACTGAAGCTTTCTTT.

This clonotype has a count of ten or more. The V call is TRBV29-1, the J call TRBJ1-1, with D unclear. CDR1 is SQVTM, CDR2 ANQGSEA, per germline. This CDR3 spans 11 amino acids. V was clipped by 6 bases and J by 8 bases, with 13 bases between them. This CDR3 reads CSVWVRAEAFF. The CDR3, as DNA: TGCAGCGTCTGGGTGAGGGCGGAAGCTTTCTTT.

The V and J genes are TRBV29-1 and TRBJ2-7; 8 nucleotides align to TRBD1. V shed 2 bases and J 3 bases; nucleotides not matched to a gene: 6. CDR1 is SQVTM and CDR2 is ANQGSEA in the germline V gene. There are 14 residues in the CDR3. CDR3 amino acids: CSVETRTGNYEQYF. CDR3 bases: TGCAGCGTTGAAACAAGGACAGGGAACTACGAGCAGTACTTC.

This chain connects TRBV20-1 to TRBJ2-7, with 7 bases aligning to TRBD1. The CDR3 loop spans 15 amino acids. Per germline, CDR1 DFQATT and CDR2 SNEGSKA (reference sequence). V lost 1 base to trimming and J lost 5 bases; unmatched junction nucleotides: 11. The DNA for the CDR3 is TGCAGTGCTAGAGTTCCAAACAGGGGCGGAAACGAGCAGTACTTC. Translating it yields CSARVPNRGGNEQYF.